The clone carrying this T cell receptor (beta chain) appeared many times. Its antigen is not known. Construction of TCR beta libraries relied on iRepertoire HTBI primers and on Arm-PCR targeting CDR3 regions. In the original workflow: Among the samples, 50 to 80 TRBV and around 15 TRBJ segments were identified. TCRdb used MiXCR to reprocess the multiplex PCR reads, holding one entry per CDR3 protein. TCRdb, not the original authors, processed these V and J calls. There are more than 300,000 distinct CDR3 sequences in the sample; about a sixth occur only once, and about a fifth lies in the top ten. The sample is drawn from a study of regulatory T cells in long-lasting Graves disease. Time point described: newly diagnosed GD, antithyroid drugs for less than 3 months. Making the TCR library involved RNA that had been extracted from PBMCs. V lost 1 base, J lost 4 bases, and 4 bases stayed unmatched. This CDR3 has 15 residues. The germline CDR1 and CDR2 sequences are MGHRA and YSYEKL.

Study-wide results and limits: Among persistent patients, a larger number of public clonotypes were shared (about 3,000) than among newly diagnosed patients (about 1,000).

This specimen consisted of peripheral blood mononuclear cells (PBMCs), obtained at new diagnosis, from a patient treated with antithyroid drugs. The receptor was isolated from a female donor with Graves disease. The V call is TRBV4-1, the J call TRBJ2-5; 9 bases match TRBD1. This CDR3 is CASSQGTGEGETQYF. The CDR3 nucleotides read TGCGCCAGCAGCCAAGGGACAGGGGAGGGAGAGACCCAGTACTTC.